The clone carrying this T cell receptor beta chain was counted a few times. Antigen specificity is unknown. Presence of unique molecular identifiers characterized the TCR beta cDNA libraries. TCRdb itself ran the PCR reads through MiXCR, one entry per CDR3 protein. The table includes around 700,000 distinct CDR3 sequences, roughly three fifths detected once. The data were obtained in a study of post-analysis software for immune sequencing data. Points from the study as a whole: The five TRBV segments detected at higher frequency in patients than in controls included TRBV5-6, TRBV5-1 and TRBV20-1.

V was pared by 3 bases and J by 11 bases, with 7 bases of the junction left unmatched. CDR1 is SGDLS and CDR2 is YYNGEE in the germline V gene. The CDR3 length is 13 residues. The sequencing input was blood. The source is a girl aged 2 to 9 with multiple sclerosis. V usage is TRBV9 and J usage is TRBJ1-1; 10 bases map to TRBD1. The CDR3 nucleotides are TGTGCCAGCAGCGCGGGACAGGGGTTTAGTGCTTTCTTT. This codes for CASSAGQGFSAFF.